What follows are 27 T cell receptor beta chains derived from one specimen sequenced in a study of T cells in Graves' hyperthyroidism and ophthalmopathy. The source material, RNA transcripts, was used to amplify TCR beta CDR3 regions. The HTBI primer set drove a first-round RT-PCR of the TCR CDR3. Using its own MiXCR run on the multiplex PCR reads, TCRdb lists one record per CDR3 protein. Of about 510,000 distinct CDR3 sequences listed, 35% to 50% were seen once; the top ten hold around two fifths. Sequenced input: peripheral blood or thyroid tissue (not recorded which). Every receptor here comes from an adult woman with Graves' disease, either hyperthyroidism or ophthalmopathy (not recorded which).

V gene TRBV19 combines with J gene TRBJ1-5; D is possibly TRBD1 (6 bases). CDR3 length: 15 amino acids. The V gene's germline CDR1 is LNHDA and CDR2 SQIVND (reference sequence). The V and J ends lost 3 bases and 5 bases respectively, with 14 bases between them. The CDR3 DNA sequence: TGTGCCAGTAGTATCCAAAAGGACAGTCATCAGCCCCAGCATTTT. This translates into CASSIQKDSHQPQHF.

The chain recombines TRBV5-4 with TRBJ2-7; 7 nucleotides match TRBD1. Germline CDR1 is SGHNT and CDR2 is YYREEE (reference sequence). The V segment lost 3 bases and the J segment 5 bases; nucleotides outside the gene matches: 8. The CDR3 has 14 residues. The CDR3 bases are TGTGCCAGCAGCTCCCCAAGGGGGCTCCACGAGCAGTACTTC. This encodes CASSSPRGLHEQYF.

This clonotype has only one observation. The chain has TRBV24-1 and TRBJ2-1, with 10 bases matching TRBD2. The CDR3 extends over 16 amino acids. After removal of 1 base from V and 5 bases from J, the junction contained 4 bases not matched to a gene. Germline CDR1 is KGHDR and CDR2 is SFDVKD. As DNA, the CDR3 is TGTGCCACCAGTGATTTAGGGCTAGCGGGAGACAATGAGCAGTTCTTC. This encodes CATSDLGLAGDNEQFF.

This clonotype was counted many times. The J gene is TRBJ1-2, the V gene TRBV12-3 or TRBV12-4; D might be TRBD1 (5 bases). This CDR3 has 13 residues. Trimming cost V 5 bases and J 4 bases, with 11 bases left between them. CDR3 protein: CASSERGTYGYTF. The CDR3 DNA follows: TGTGCCAGCAGTGAAAGGGGTACCTATGGCTACACCTTC.

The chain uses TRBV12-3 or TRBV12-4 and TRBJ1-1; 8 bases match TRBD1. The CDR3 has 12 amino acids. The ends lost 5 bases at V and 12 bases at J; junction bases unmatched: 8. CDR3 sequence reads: CASSLPGGVTFF. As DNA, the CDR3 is TGTGCCAGCAGTCTACCAGGGGGCGTGACTTTCTTT.

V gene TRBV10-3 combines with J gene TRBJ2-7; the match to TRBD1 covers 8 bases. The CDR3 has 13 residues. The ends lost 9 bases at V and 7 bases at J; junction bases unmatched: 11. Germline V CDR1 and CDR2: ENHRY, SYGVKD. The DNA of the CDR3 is TGTGCCATGAGGCCGGACAGGGCCAGGGAGCAGTACTTC. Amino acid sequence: CAMRPDRAREQYF.

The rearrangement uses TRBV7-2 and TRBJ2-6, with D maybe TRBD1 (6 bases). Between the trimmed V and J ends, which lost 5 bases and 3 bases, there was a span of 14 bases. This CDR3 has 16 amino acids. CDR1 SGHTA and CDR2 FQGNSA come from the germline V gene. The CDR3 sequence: CASSPEQGVGANVLTF. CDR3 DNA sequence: TGTGCCAGCAGCCCCGAACAGGGCGTTGGGGCCAACGTCCTGACTTTC.

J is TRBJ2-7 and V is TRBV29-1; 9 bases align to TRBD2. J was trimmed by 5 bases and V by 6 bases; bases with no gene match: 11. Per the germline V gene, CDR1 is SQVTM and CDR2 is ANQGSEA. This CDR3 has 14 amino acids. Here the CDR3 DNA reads TGCAGCGTAGTAAGAGGGACTAGCTTCAACGAGCAGTACTTC. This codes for CSVVRGTSFNEQYF.

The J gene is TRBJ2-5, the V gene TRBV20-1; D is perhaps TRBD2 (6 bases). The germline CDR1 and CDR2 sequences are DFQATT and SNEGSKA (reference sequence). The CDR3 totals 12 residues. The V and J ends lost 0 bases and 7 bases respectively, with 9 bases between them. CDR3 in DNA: TGCAGTGCTAGAGATCTGGGGGGGACCCAGTACTTC. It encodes CSARDLGGTQYF.

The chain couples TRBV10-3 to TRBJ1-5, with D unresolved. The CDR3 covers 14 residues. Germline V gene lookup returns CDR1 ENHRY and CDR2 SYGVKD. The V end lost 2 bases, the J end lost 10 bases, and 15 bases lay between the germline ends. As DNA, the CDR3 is TGTGCCATCAGTGAGGACCGATATCATTTACCCCAGCATTTT. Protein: CAISEDRYHLPQHF.

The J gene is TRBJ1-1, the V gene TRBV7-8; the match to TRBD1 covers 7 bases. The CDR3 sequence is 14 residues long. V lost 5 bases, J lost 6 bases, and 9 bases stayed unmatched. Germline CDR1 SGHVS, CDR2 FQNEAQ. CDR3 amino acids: CASSVEQGKPEAFF. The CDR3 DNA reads TGTGCCAGCAGCGTCGAACAGGGGAAACCTGAAGCTTTCTTT.

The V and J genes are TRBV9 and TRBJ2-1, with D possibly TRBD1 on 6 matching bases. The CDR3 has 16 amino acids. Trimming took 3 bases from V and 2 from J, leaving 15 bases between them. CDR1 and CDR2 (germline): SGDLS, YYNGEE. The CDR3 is CASSATWGLPYNEQFF. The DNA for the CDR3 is TGTGCCAGCAGCGCTACTTGGGGGCTCCCCTACAATGAGCAGTTCTTC.

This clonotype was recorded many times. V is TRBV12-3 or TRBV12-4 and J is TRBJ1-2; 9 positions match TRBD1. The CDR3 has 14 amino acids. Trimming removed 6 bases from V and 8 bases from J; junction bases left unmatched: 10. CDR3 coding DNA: TGTGCCAGCAGGTCAGAAACAGGGGGCCGAGGCTACACCTTC. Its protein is CASRSETGGRGYTF.

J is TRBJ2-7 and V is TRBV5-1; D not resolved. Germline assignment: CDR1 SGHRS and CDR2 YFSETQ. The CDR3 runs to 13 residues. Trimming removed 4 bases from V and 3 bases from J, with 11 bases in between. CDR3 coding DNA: TGCGCCAGCAGCCCCCGGCCTGGCTACGAGCAGTACTTC. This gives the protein CASSPRPGYEQYF.

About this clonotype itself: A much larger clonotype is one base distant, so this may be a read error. The CDR3 loop is CVSSMRGLRQPQHF. The CDR3 DNA is TGTGTCAGCAGTATGAGGGGGCTCAGGCAGCCCCAGCATTTT. V gene TRBV10-3 combines with J gene TRBJ1-5, with 7 bases identical to TRBD1. Germline V CDR1 and CDR2: ENHRY, SYGVKD. The CDR3 consists of 14 residues.

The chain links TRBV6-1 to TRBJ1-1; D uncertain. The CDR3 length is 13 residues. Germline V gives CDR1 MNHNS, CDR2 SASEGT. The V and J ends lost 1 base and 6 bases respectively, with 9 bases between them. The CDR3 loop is CASSEDLTAEAFF. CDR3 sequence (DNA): TGTGCCAGCAGTGAAGATCTTACAGCTGAAGCTTTCTTT.

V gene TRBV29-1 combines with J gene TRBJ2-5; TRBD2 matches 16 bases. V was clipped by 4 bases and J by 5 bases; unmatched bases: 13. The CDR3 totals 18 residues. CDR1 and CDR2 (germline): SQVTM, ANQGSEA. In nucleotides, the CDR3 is TGCAGCGTTGTAGGGACTAGCGGGAGGGCCGGCTCGGGGGAGACCCAGTACTTC. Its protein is CSVVGTSGRAGSGETQYF.

The CDR3 is CASSEGTPEKLFF. The CDR3 DNA sequence: TGTGCCAGCAGCGAGGGGACCCCAGAAAAACTGTTTTTT. This chain connects TRBV9 to TRBJ1-4; weak D call: TRBD1 (5 bases). Per germline, CDR1 SGDLS and CDR2 YYNGEE. This CDR3 region has 13 residues. V shed 3 bases and J shed 8 bases, with 11 bases lying between them.

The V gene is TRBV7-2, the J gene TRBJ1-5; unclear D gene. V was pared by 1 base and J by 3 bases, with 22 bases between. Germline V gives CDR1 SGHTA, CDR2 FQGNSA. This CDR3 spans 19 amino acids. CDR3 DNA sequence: TGTGCCAGCAGCTTAGAGCCCTCCGTGGAGGGTTGGAACAATCAGCCCCAGCATTTT. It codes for CASSLEPSVEGWNNQPQHF. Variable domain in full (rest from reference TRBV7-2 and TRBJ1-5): GAGVSQSPSNKVTEKGKDVELRCDPISGHTALYWYRQSLGQGLEFLIYFQGNSAPDKSGLPSDRFSAERTGGSVSTLTIQRTQQEDSAVYLCASSLEPSVEGWNNQPQHFGDGTRLSIL.

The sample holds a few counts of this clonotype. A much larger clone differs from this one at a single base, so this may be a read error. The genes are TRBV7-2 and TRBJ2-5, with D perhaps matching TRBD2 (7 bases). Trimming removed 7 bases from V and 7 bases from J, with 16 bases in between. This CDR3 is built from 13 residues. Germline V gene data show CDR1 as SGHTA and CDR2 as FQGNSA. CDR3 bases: TGTGCCAGCAACCCCGGGGGCGGGGGGACCCAGTACTTC. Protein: CASNPGGGGTQYF.

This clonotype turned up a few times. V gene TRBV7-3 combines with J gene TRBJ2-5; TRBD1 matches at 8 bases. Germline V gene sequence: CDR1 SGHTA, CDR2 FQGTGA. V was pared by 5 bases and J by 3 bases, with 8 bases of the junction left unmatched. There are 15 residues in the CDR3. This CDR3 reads CASSPRTGREETQYF. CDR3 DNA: TGTGCCAGCAGCCCGAGGACAGGGCGGGAAGAGACCCAGTACTTC.

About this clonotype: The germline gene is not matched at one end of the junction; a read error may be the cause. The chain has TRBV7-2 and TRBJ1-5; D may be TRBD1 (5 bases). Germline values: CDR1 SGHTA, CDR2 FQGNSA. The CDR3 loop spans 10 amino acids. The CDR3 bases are TGTGCCAGCAGCTTACTGGGGGTTTATTTT. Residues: CASSLLGVYF. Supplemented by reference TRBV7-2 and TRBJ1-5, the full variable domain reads GAGVSQSPSNKVTEKGKDVELRCDPISGHTALYWYRQSLGQGLEFLIYFQGNSAPDKSGLPSDRFSAERTGGSVSTLTIQRTQQEDSAVYLCASSLLGVYFGDGTRLSIL.

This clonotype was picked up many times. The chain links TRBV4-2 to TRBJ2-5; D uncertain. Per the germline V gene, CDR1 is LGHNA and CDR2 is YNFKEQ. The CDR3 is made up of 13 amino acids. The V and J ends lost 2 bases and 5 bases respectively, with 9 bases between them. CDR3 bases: TGTGCCAGCAGCCAACGGATGGGGGAGACCCAGTACTTC. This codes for CASSQRMGETQYF.

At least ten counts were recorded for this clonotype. As DNA, the CDR3 is TGTGCCAGCAGCTTAGCGGGGCCGAACACTGAAGCTTTCTTT. It yields the protein CASSLAGPNTEAFF. This chain links TRBV7-9 with TRBJ1-1, with D possibly matching TRBD1 (5 bases). This CDR3 spans 14 amino acids. Looked up from germline, CDR1 is SEHNR and CDR2 is FQNEAQ (reference sequence). Trimming shortened V by 0 bases and J by 1 base, and 6 bases separated the two germline ends. Filled out from reference TRBV7-9 and TRBJ1-1, the complete variable domain reads DTGVSQNPRHKITKRGQNVTFRCDPISEHNRLYWYRQTLGQGPEFLTYFQNEAQLEKSRLLSDRFSAERPKGSFSTLEIQRTEQGDSAMYLCASSLAGPNTEAFFGQGTRLTVV.

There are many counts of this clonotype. The CDR3 DNA follows: TGTGCCAGTAGTATTGGGGGCTCGATGGCCAACGTCCTGACTTTC. Residues: CASSIGGSMANVLTF. The V and J genes are TRBV19 and TRBJ2-6, with D tentatively TRBD1 (6 bases). The germline V and J ends were trimmed by 3 bases and 6 bases, with 12 bases remaining between them. In germline, CDR1 is LNHDA, CDR2 SQIVND (reference sequence). The CDR3 has 15 residues. The full variable domain, its missing parts supplied by reference TRBV19 and TRBJ2-6, is DGGITQSPKYLFRKEGQNVTLSCEQNLNHDAMYWYRQDPGQGLRLIYYSQIVNDFQKGDIAEGYSVSREKKESFPLTVTSAQKNPTAFYLCASSIGGSMANVLTFGAGSRLTVL.

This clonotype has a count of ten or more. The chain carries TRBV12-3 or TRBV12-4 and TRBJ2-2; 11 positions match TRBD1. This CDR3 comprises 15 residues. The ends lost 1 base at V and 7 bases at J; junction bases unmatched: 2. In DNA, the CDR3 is TGTGCCAGCAGTTTAGGGACAGGGGGCTTCGGGGAGCTGTTTTTT. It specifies CASSLGTGGFGELFF.

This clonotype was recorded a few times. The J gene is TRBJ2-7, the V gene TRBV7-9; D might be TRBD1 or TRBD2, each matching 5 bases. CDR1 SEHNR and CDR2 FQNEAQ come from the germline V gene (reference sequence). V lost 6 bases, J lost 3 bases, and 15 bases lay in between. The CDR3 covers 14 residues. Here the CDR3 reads CASSLSGTDYEQYF. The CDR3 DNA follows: TGTGCCAGCAGTTTAAGTGGGACGGACTACGAGCAGTACTTC.